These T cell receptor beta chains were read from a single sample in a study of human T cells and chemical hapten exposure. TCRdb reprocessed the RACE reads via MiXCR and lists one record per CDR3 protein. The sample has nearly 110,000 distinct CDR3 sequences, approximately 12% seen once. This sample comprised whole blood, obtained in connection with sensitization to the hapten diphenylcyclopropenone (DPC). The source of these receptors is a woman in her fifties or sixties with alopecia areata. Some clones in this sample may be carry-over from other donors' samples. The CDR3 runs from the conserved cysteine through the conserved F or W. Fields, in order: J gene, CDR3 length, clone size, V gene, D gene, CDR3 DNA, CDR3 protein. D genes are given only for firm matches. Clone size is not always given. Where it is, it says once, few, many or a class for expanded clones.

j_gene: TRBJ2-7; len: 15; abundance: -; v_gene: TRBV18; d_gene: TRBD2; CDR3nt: TGTGCCAGCCAACTCGGGACTAGCGGGGTCTACGAGCAGTACTTC; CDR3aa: CASQLGTSGVYEQYF
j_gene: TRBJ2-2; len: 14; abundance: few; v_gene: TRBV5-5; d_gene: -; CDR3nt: TGTGCCAGCAGCTTGGGGTTGGAAGTTGGGGAGCTGTTTTTT; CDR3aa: CASSLGLEVGELFF
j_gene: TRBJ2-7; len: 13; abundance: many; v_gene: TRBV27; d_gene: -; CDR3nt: TGTGCCAGCAGTTACTCTGGAGGTACAGAGCAGTACTTC; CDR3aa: CASSYSGGTEQYF
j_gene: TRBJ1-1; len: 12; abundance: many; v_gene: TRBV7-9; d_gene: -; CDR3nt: TGTGCCAGCAGCTTAAGTACAGTTGAAGCTTTCTTT; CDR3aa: CASSLSTVEAFF
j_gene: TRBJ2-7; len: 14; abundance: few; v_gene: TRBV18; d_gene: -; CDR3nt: TGTGCCAGCTCACCACCAGGGGTGCCCTACGAGCAGTACTTC; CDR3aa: CASSPPGVPYEQYF
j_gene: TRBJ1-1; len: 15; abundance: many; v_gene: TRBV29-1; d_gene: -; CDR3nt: TGCAGCGTTACCCTGAACGGGGTAATGAACACTGAAGCTTTCTTT; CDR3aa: CSVTLNGVMNTEAFF
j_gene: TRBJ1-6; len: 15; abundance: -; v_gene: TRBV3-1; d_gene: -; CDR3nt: TGTGCCAGCAAGGAGACCGGGACACGTAATTCACCCCTCCACTTT; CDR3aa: CASKETGTRNSPLHF
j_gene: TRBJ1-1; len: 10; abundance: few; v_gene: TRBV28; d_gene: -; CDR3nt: TGTGCCAGCAAAGGCACTGAAGCTTTCTTT; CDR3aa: CASKGTEAFF
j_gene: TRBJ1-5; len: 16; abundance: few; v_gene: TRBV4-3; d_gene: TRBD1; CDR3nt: TGCGCCAGCAGCCAAGATTGGACAGGCACACTGGGGACCCAGCATTTT; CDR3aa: CASSQDWTGTLGTQHF
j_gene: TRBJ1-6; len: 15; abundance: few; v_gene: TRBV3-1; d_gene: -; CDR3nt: TGTGCCAGCAGCCAACGGACCGGTTATAATTCACCCCTCCACTTT; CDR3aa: CASSQRTGYNSPLHF
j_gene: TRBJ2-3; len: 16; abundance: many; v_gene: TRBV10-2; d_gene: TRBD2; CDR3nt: TGCGCCAGCCGAAAGGGACTAGCGTCCTTCACAGATACGCAGTATTTT; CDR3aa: CASRKGLASFTDTQYF
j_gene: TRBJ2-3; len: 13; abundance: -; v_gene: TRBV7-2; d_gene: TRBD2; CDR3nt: TGTGTCAGCAGCCCCAGCGGGGCAGATACGCAGTATTTT; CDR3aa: CVSSPSGADTQYF
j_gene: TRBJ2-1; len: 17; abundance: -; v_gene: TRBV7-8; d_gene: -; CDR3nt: TGTGCCAGCAGCTTGGTTCGTCCTCCGAGCTCCTACAATGAGCAGTTCTTC; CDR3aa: CASSLVRPPSSYNEQFF
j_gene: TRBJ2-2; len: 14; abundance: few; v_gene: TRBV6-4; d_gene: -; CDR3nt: TGTGCCAGCACCAGAGAAGGGGGGAACGGGGAGCTGTTTTTT; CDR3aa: CASTREGGNGELFF
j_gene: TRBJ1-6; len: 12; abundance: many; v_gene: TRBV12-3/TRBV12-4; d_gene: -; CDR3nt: TGTGCCAGCAGTCACAGTAATTCACCCCTCCACTTT; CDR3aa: CASSHSNSPLHF
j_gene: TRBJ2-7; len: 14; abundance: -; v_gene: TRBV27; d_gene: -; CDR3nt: TGTGCCAGCAGTTTATCGCAGCTGTCCTACGAGCAGTACTTC; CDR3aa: CASSLSQLSYEQYF
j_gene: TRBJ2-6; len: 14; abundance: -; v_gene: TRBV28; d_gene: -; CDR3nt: TGTGCCAGCCTCGCGGGCTCTGGGGCCAACGTCCTGACTTTC; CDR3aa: CASLAGSGANVLTF
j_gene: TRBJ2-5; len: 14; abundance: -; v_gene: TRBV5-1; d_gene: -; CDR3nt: TGCGCCAGCAGCTTGTTTCAGCTCCAAGAGACCCAGTACTTC; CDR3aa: CASSLFQLQETQYF
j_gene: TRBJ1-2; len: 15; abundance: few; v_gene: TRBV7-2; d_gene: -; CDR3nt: TGTGCCAGCAGCTTAGTGGCGGCAGGCAACTATGGCTACACCTTC; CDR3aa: CASSLVAAGNYGYTF
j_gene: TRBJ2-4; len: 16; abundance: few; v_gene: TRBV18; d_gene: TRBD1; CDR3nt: TGTGCCAGCTCACCCCGGACAGGGGGTGTTGGAAACATTCAGTACTTC; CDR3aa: CASSPRTGGVGNIQYF
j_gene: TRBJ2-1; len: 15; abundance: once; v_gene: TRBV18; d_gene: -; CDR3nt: TGTGCCAGCTCACCGTCCGAAAAGGTTTACAATGAGCAGTTCTTC; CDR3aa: CASSPSEKVYNEQFF
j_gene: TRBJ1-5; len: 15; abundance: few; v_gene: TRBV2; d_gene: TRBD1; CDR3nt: TGTGCCAGCAGGAGGTTGGACAGGGGAGGGCAGCCCCAGCATTTT; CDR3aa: CASRRLDRGGQPQHF
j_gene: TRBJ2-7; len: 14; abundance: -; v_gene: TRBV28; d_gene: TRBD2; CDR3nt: TGTGCCAGCAGTTTACCCGGGGGGTCCTACGAGCAGTACTTC; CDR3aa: CASSLPGGSYEQYF
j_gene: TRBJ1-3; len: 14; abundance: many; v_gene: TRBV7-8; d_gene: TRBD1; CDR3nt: TGTGCCAGCAGCCTTCAGGGGGATGGAAACACCATATATTTT; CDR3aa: CASSLQGDGNTIYF
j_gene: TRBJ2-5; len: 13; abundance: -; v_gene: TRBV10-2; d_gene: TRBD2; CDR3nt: TGCGCCAGCAGTCCGACTAGCGAAGAGACCCAGTACTTC; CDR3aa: CASSPTSEETQYF
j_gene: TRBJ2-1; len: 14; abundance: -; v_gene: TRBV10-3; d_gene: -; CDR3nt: TGTGCCATCAGTGACGGGACGGGCAGAGATGAGCAGTTCTTC; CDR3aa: CAISDGTGRDEQFF
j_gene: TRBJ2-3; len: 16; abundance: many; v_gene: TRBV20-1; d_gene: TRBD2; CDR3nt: TGCAGTGCCATGAGGGGTGGCGGGAGTCGATCAGATACGCAGTATTTT; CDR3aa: CSAMRGGGSRSDTQYF
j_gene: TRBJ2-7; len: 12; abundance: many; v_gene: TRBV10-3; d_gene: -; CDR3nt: TGTGCCATCAGTGGGGGATGGGATGAGCAGTACTTC; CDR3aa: CAISGGWDEQYF
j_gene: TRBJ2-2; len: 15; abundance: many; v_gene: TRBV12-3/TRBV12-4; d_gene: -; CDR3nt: TGTGCCAGCAGACCGACCGGGATGAACACCGGGGAGCTGTTTTTT; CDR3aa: CASRPTGMNTGELFF
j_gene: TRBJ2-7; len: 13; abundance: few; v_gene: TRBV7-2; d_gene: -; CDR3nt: TGTGCCAGCAGCTTATCTGCCCGGGCCGAGCAGTACTTC; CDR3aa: CASSLSARAEQYF
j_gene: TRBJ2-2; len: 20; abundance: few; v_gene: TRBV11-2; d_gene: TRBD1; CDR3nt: TGTGCCAGCAGGGCCGGGACAGGGGACCTCCGGGACTTTGGGACCGGGGAGCTGTTTTTT; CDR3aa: CASRAGTGDLRDFGTGELFF
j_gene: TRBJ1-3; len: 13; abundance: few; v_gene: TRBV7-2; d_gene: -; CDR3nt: TGTGCCAGCAGAGTTTTACCTGGAAACACCATATATTTT; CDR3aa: CASRVLPGNTIYF
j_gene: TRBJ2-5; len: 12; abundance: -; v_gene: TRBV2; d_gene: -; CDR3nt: TGTGCCAGCAGTGTTCTTGAGGAGACCCAGTACTTC; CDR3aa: CASSVLEETQYF
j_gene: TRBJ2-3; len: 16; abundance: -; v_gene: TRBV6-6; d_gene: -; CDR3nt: TGTGCCAGCAGTTACACCCAAATGCCCAGCACAGATACGCAGTATTTT; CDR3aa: CASSYTQMPSTDTQYF
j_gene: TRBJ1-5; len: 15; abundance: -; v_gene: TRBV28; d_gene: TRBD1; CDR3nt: TGTGCCAGCACCCTACGGGACAGAGAAAATCAGCCCCAGCATTTT; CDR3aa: CASTLRDRENQPQHF
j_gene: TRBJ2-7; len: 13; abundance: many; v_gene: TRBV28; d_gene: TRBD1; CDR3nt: TGTGCCAGCAGTTTAGGGACAGAGTACGAGCAGTACTTC; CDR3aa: CASSLGTEYEQYF
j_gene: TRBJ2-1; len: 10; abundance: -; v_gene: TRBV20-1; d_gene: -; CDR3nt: TGCAGTGCTAGTTTTAACAGGGAGTTCTTC; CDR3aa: CSASFNREFF
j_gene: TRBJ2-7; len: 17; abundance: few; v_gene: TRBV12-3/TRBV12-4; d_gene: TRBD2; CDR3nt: TGTGCCAGCAGCGGACTAGCGGGACGAGAACGGCCCTACGAGCAGTACTTC; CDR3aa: CASSGLAGRERPYEQYF
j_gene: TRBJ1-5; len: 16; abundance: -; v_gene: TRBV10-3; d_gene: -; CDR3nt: TGTGCCATCAGTGAGGCTGTTGGGACCCCTGAGGAGCCCCAGCATTTT; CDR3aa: CAISEAVGTPEEPQHF
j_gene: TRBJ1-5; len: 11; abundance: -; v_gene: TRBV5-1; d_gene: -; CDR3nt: TGCGCCAGCAGGGGAGGCCAGCCCCAGCATTTT; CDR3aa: CASRGGQPQHF
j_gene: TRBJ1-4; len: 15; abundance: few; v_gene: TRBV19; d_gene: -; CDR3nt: TGTGCCAGTAGCCTTGTACTACAAGGGAATGAAAAACTGTTTTTT; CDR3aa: CASSLVLQGNEKLFF
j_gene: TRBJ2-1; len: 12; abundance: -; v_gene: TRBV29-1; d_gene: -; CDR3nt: TGCAGCGTTAAAAGGGATTACAATGAGCAGTTCTTC; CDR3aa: CSVKRDYNEQFF
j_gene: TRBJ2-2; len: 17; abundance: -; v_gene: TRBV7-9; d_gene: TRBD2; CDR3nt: TGTGCCAGCAGCCCGAGGCTAGCGGGAAGCAACACCGGGGAGCTGTTTTTT; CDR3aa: CASSPRLAGSNTGELFF
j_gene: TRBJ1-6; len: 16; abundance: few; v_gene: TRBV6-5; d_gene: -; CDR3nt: TGTGCCAGCAGTTACACAGGGTCCACGAGCAATTCACCCCTCCACTTT; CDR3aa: CASSYTGSTSNSPLHF
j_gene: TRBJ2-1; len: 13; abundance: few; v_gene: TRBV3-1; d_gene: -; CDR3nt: TGTGCCAGCAGCCCCCGAGAGCGAGATGAGCAGTTCTTC; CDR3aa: CASSPRERDEQFF
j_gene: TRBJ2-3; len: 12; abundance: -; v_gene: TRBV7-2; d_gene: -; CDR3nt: TGTGCCAGCAGTTGGGCCGGGGGTTCGCAGTATTTT; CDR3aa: CASSWAGGSQYF
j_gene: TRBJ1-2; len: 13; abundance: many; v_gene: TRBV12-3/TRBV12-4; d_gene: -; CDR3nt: TGTGCCAGCAGTTACGGGGGCACCTATGGCTACACCTTC; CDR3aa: CASSYGGTYGYTF
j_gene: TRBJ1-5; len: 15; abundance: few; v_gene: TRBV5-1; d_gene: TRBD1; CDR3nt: TGCGCCAGCAGCCCTACCACAGGGGTAAATCAGCCCCAGCATTTT; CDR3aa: CASSPTTGVNQPQHF
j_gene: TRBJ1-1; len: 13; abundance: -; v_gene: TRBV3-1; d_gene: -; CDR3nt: TGTGCCAGCAGCCAGGGGGTTAACACTGAAGCTTTCTTT; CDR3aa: CASSQGVNTEAFF
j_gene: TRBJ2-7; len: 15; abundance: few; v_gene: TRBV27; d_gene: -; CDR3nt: TGTGCCAGCTCCCACGTCGGAGGGACGGGCTACGAGCAGTACTTC; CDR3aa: CASSHVGGTGYEQYF
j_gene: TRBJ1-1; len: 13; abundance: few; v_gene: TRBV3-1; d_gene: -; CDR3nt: TGTGCCAGCAGCCAAGACGGGACTCTCGAAGCTTTCTTT; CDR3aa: CASSQDGTLEAFF
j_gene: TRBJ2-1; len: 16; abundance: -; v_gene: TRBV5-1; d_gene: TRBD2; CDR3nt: TGCGCCAGCAGCTTGGATCTAGCGGGGTCCTACAATGAGCAGTTCTTC; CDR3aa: CASSLDLAGSYNEQFF
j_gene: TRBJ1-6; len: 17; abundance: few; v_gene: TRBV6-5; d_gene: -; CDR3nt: TGTGCCAGCAGAGGGGGAAGAATAACGGGCTTTTATTCACCCCTCCACTTT; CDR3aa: CASRGGRITGFYSPLHF
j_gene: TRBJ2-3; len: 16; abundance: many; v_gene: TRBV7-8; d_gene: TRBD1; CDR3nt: TGTGCCAGCAGCTCGGGACAGGGGATAGGCACAGATACGCAGTATTTT; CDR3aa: CASSSGQGIGTDTQYF
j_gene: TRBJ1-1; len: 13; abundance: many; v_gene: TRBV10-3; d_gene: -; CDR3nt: TGTGCCATCGCTAGGGATCAGAACACTGAAGCTTTCTTT; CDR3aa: CAIARDQNTEAFF
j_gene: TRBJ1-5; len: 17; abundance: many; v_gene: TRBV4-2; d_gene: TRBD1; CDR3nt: TGTGCCAGCAGCCAGGCCGTCGGACAGGGCATCCCTCGGCCCCAGCATTTT; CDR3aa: CASSQAVGQGIPRPQHF
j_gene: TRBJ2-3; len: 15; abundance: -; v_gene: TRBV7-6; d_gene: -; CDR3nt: TGTGCCAGCAGCTCCGTAGCAGGGTCCGAAGATACGCAGTATTTT; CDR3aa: CASSSVAGSEDTQYF